The source of this T cell receptor (beta chain) is a study of neoadjuvant nivolumab and ipilimumab in lung cancer. About the research overall: The combination arm added day-1 ipilimumab 1 mg/kg to nivolumab 3 mg/kg on days 1, 15, 29. Points from the study as a whole: TCR clonality did not significantly correlate with pathologic tumor regression.

This clone was seen only once. What it binds is unknown. Clones were read by immunoSEQ multiplex PCR, and TCRdb kept only the in-frame ones, dropping some. Here the sample spans roughly 30,000 clones, around 80% being singletons. This CDR3 region has 17 residues. Germline CDR1 SGHTA, CDR2 FQGNSA. The trim removed 2 bases at V and 1 base at J, leaving 6 bases unmatched. The genes are TRBV7-2 and TRBJ2-1; 9 bases fit TRBD1. The specimen comprised peripheral blood, sampled before neoadjuvant nivolumab, alone or with ipilimumab. This clonotype originated in an adult with non-small cell lung cancer. The CDR3 reads CASSLSTGGDSYNEQFF. The DNA for the CDR3 is TGTGCCAGCAGCTTAAGCACAGGGGGCGATTCCTACAATGAGCAGTTCTTC.